Listed here are 9 T cell receptor beta chains from one sample, sequenced in a study of cytomegalovirus exposure and HLA in healthy donors. The PCR employed 60 Vbeta primers together with 13 Jbeta primers. Generated by immunoSEQ multiplex PCR, the TCRdb table keeps only in-frame clones and is missing some. This sample has about 130,000 clones, with more than 60% found just once. The sequencing sample was made of PBMCs. The receptors were gathered from a woman aged 60 to 75 in good health and CMV-seropositive.

The CDR3 loop reads CASSERGTGAFQPQHF. CDR3 DNA sequence: TGTGCCAGCAGTGAAAGGGGGACAGGGGCATTTCAGCCCCAGCATTTT. The rearrangement uses TRBV6-1 and TRBJ1-5, with 10 bases lining up with TRBD1. V was clipped by 2 bases and J by 6 bases; unmatched bases: 7. The CDR3 spans 16 residues. Germline CDR1 MNHNS, CDR2 SASEGT.

This chain uses TRBV27 with TRBJ2-3, with 8 bases identical to TRBD2. CDR1 is MNHEY, CDR2 SMNVEV, per germline (reference sequence). Losses at the gene ends were 2 bases for V and 1 base for J; bases not matched to a gene: 8. The CDR3 has 17 residues. CDR3 bases: TGTGCCAGCAGTTTACCGGGGGGGTGGGAGCGCACAGATACGCAGTATTTT. It translates to CASSLPGGWERTDTQYF.

V usage is TRBV7-2 and J usage is TRBJ1-6, with a weak D call TRBD1 (5 bases). The CDR3 is 16 residues long. The V and J ends lost 2 bases and 5 bases respectively, with 13 bases between them. Germline assignment: CDR1 SGHTA and CDR2 FQGNSA. Written as DNA, the CDR3 is TGTGCCAGCAGCTTAAATCCGGGGGGAAATAATTCACCCCTCCACTTT. This codes for CASSLNPGGNNSPLHF.

This chain links TRBV5-1 with TRBJ1-6; D is possibly TRBD1 (5 bases). This CDR3 region has 16 residues. Trimming shortened V by 1 base and J by 1 base, and 9 bases separated the two germline ends. CDR1 SGHRS and CDR2 YFSETQ come from the germline V gene. CDR3 DNA sequence: TGCGCCAGCAGCTTGCAGGGAACGTCCTATAATTCACCCCTCCACTTT. It specifies CASSLQGTSYNSPLHF.

V and J are TRBV5-6 and TRBJ1-2; weak D call: TRBD1 (6 bases). The V gene's germline CDR1 is SGHDT and CDR2 YYEEEE. The CDR3 length is 16 residues. Trimming removed 0 bases at V and 7 bases at J, with 19 bases between. CDR3 nucleotide sequence: TGTGCCAGCAGCTTGGACAGGGAATTTAGACAGCTTGGCTACACCTTC. Translating gives CASSLDREFRQLGYTF.

The chain couples TRBV29-1 to TRBJ2-1; TRBD2 matches at 9 bases. V lost 2 bases to trimming and J lost 0 bases; unmatched junction nucleotides: 8. The CDR3 extends over 17 amino acids. CDR1 and CDR2 from the germline V gene are SQVTM and ANQGSEA. This CDR3 is CSVETPHSGSSYNEQFF. CDR3 in DNA: TGCAGCGTTGAAACCCCCCATAGCGGGAGCTCCTACAATGAGCAGTTCTTC.

This clone has more than one count but fewer than ten. CDR3 nucleotide sequence: TGTGCCAGCAGAGAGACCACGGGTCGGGGCTACACCTTC. Translation gives CASRETTGRGYTF. The chain carries TRBV6-6 and TRBJ1-2; D uncertain. Trimming took 6 bases from V and 8 from J, leaving 16 bases between them. The CDR3 runs 13 residues. Germline V gives CDR1 MNHNY, CDR2 SVGAGI (reference sequence).

The count of this clone is one. The chain links TRBV9 to TRBJ2-3, with 10 bases lining up with TRBD1. The trim removed 0 bases at V and 4 bases at J, leaving 8 bases unmatched. Germline V lookup: CDR1 SGDLS, CDR2 YYNGEE. There are 17 residues in the CDR3. The chain's CDR3 is CASSVVSTGGAADTQYF. The CDR3 DNA reads TGTGCCAGCAGCGTAGTTTCGACAGGGGGCGCGGCAGATACGCAGTATTTT.

With respect to this clone: Other nucleotide sequences from this sample produce the same CDR3. The gene calls are TRBV5-1 and TRBJ1-1; 10 nucleotides agree with TRBD1. Unmatched junction bases numbered 2, after V lost 3 bases and J lost 0 bases. The germline CDR1 and CDR2 sequences are SGHRS and YFSETQ. The CDR3 extends over 15 amino acids. The chain's CDR3 is CASSSGQGMNTEAFF. The CDR3 DNA reads as TGCGCCAGCAGCTCGGGACAGGGGATGAACACTGAAGCTTTCTTT.